The entry below describes one TCR beta chain. Some clones are missing from TCRdb's copy, which holds only in-frame ones; the method was immunoSEQ multiplex PCR. This sample carries tens of thousands of clones, 65% to 85% of them seen once, and the ten largest clones take 3% to 4%. The source of the sample is a study of neoadjuvant anti-PD-1 for oral cavity cancer. The length of the CDR3 is 15 residues. The V gene's germline CDR1 is SGHRS and CDR2 YFSETQ. Trimming cost V 0 bases and J 4 bases, with 13 bases left between them. The patients had HPV-negative, locally advanced oral cavity squamous cell carcinoma. Analysis of PBMCs was direct, with no culture step.

The clonotype originates from a person between 35 and 79 years old with oral cavity squamous cell carcinoma. The sequences come from PBMCs, collected before nivolumab (anti-PD-1) treatment. The J gene is TRBJ1-2, the V gene TRBV5-1; D gene ambiguous. CDR3 sequence reads: CASSLGRLRGYGYTF. CDR3 coding DNA: TGCGCCAGCAGCTTGGGGAGGCTACGGGGCTATGGCTACACCTTC.